This is a list of T cell receptor beta chains from one sample in a study of T cells in tumors after PD-1 blockade. The assay was immunoSEQ multiplex PCR, and TCRdb's table has in-frame clones only and misses some. The sample has about 47,000 clones, more than 70% seen once. Sample: PBMCs, taken before anti-PD-1 treatment. The receptors derive from a human donor with basal cell carcinoma. Each CDR3 is given with its conserved first and last residue. Each record gives: clone size, V gene, J gene, D gene, CDR3 length, CDR3 DNA, CDR3 protein. A D gene is named only where the DNA matches it firmly. Some rows have no size entry. The others give once, few or many, or a class for an expanded clone.

.	TRBV5-1	TRBJ1-4	TRBD1	14	TGCGCCAGCAGCTTGGGACAGGGGGGCGAAAAACTGTTTTTT	CASSLGQGGEKLFF
.	TRBV7-9	TRBJ1-5	.	13	TGTGCCAGCAGCTTGTCGGGGAATCAGCCCCAGCATTTT	CASSLSGNQPQHF
.	TRBV15	TRBJ1-1	.	13	TGTGCCACCAGCGCTAACGTGAACACTGAAGCTTTCTTT	CATSANVNTEAFF
.	TRBV3-1/TRBV3-2	TRBJ1-1	TRBD1	15	TGTGCCAGCAGCCAACCGAATCTAGGGACAGCTGAAGCTTTCTTT	CASSQPNLGTAEAFF
.	TRBV19	TRBJ1-1	TRBD1	14	TGTGCCAGTATCCGGGACAGGGCTGGCACTGAAGCTTTCTTT	CASIRDRAGTEAFF
.	TRBV10-1	TRBJ2-2	TRBD1	14	TGCGCCAGCCGGGACAGGGAGAACACCGGGGAGCTGTTTTTT	CASRDRENTGELFF
.	TRBV6-5	TRBJ1-5	.	14	TGTGCCAGCAGTTCGGCGAGCAGTAATCAGCCCCAGCATTTT	CASSSASSNQPQHF
.	TRBV3-1/TRBV3-2	TRBJ2-5	.	13	TGTGCCAGCAGCCTCGTGGTCCAAGAGACCCAGTACTTC	CASSLVVQETQYF
.	TRBV9	TRBJ1-3	.	15	TGTGCCAGCAGCGTAATGGCAGGGACTGGAAACACCATATATTTT	CASSVMAGTGNTIYF
once	TRBV19	TRBJ1-5	TRBD1	13	TGTGCCAGTAGTTTGGGACAGCCTCAGCCCCAGCATTTT	CASSLGQPQPQHF
.	TRBV6-6	TRBJ1-5	.	16	TGTGCCAGCAGTTACGGGCGGGGGGGATTCAATCAGCCCCAGCATTTT	CASSYGRGGFNQPQHF